Listed here is a single T cell receptor beta chain. The antigen is not known. This sample is drawn from a study of T cells expressing NK-cell markers. Study-wide points: The share of CD8+ T cells held by dominant NKG2C+ clonotypes was about 1.0-7.5% in about 6 donors. Among a few donors, these clonotypes also ranked first in the CD3+CD56-NKG2C+ fraction.

5'RACE template switching with UMIs produced the TCR beta cDNA. TCRdb reprocessed the 5' RACE reads and reports one entry per CDR3 protein, with no DNA. The sample table includes around 260,000 distinct CDR3 sequences. The CDR3 spans 14 residues. The sequenced sample consisted of blood T cells: a sorted CD56 or NKG2C T cell subset, CD4+ or CD8+ T cells, or bulk PBMC T cells (not recorded which). This clonotype was obtained from a woman aged 18 to 75 in good health. The chain uses TRBV12-3 or TRBV12-4 and TRBJ1-1; the TCRdb D gene call, TRBD1, has no DNA to confirm it. CDR3 in amino acids: CASRQTGRETEAFF.